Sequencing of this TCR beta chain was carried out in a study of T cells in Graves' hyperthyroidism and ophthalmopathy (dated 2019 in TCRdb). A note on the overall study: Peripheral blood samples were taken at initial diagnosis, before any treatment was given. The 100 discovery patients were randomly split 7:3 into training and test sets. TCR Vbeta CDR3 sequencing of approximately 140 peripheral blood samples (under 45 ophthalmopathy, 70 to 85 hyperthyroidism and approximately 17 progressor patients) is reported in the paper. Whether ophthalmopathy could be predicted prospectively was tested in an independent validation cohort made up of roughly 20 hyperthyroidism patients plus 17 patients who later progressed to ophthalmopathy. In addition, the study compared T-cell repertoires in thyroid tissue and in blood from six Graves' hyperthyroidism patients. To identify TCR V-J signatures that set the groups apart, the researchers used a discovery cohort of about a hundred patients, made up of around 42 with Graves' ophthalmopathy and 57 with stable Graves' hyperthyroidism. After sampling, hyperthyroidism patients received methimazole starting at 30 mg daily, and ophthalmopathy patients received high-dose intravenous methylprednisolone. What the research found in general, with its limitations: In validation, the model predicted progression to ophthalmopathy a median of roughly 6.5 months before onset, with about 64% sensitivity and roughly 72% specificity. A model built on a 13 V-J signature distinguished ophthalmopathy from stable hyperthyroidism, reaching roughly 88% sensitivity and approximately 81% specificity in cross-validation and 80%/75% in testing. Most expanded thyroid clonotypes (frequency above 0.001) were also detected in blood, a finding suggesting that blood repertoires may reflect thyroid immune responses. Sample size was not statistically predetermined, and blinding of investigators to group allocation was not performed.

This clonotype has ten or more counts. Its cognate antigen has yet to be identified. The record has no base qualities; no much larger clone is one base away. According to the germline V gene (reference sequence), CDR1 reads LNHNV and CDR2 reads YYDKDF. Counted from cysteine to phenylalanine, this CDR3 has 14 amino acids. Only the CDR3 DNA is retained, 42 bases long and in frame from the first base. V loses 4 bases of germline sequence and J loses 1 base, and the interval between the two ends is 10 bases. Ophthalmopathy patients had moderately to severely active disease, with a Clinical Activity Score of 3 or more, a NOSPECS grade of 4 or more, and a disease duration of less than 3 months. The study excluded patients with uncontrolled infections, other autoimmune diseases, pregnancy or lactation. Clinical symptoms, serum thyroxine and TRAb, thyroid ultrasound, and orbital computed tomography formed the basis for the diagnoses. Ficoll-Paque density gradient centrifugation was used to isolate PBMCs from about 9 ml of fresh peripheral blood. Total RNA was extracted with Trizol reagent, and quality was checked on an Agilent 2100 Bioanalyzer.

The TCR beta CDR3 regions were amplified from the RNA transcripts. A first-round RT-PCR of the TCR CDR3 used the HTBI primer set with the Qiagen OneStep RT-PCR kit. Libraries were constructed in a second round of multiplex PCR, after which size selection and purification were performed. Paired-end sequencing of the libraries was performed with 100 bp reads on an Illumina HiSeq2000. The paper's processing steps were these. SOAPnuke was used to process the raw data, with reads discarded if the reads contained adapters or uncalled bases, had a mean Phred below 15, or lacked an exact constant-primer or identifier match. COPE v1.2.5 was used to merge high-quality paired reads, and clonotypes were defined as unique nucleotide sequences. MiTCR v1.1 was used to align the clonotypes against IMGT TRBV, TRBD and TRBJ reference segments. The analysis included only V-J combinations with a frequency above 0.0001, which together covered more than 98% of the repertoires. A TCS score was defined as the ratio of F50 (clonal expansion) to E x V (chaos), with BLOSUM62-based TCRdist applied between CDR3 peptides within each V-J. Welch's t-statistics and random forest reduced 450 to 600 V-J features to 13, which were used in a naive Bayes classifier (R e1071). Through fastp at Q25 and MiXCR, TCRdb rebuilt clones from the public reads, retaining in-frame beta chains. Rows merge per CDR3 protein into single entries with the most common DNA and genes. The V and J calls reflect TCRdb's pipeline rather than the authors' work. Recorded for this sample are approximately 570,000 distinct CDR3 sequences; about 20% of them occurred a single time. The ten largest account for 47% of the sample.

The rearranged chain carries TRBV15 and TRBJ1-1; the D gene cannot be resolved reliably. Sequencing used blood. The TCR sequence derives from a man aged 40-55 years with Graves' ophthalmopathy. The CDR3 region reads CATSTRRGNTEAFF. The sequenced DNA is TGTGCCACCAGCACCCGACGGGGGAACACTGAAGCTTTCTTT.